What follows describes a single TCR beta chain. The antigen this receptor binds is unknown. Per-nucleotide qualities are absent, and no much larger clonotype sits a single base away. This entry belongs to a study of blood T cell repertoires in COVID-19 (dated by TCRdb to about 2020). About the investigation overall: The collaborator samples originated in the United States, Italy and Spain and spanned the acute and convalescent phases of COVID-19. The prospective study material was composed of cDNA or gDNA derived from T cells, B-cell-depleted T cells, or PBMCs. A de-identified subject ID, COVID-19 status, age in years and sex were almost always included in the sample metadata. Where available, HLA class I and class II types were obtained from metadata supplied by the sample provider rather than from assay-based typing. Samples were obtained from the ongoing ImmuneRACE study (first 160 participants) and from about 1,300 subjects provided by 6 global collaborators. The repertoires were released in a freely available public database intended as a resource for research on the immune response to SARS-CoV-2. The dataset comprised deeply sampled blood TCRbeta repertoires from subjects exposed to, actively infected with, or recovered from COVID-19.

Findings and caveats that apply to the study as a whole: Clinical and demographic metadata were provided uncurated, with the amount varying by source and participant.

Each collaborating institution followed its own protocols to collect whole blood in K2EDTA tubes. Collaborator samples were shipped for TCRbeta analysis as frozen whole blood, isolated PBMCs, or DNA extracted from either sample type. The CDR3, from cysteine to phenylalanine, totals 14 residues. The kept DNA is CDR3 alone, 42 bases in frame from the first base. A distance of 8 bases separates the germline ends of V and J, which lose 3 bases and 0 bases respectively. CDR1 and CDR2, looked up from the germline V gene, are SNHLY and FYNNEI. The immunoSEQ Assay, a bias-controlled multiplex PCR, was used to amplify TCRbeta CDR3 regions from genomic DNA. Per the original workflow: Nucleated cell counts per sample were estimated from amplification of reference gene primers within the assay. To quantify the absolute abundance of each unique TCRbeta CDR3 rearrangement, sequence reads were collapsed and filtered. For each sample, productive Simpson clonality was calculated as the square root of Simpson's diversity index across productive rearrangements. TCRdb carries this immuneACCESS record with in-frame sequences only. Its versions omit some clonotypes, under half of them owing to an unresolved V gene in the studies checked, with the rest unexplained. The V and J calls and clone size are taken from that table; D and trimming were inferred from the DNA. In this sample the table shows under 200,000 clones, just over 90% of which occur a single time. The top ten clonotypes cover roughly 2.3% of the sample.

The source is a man aged 18 to 30 with acute or convalescent COVID-19. This sequence uses TRBV2 and TRBJ1-1; the D gene assignment is ambiguous. Sequencing used peripheral blood. CDR3 region: CASSDDGVNTEAFF. The DNA sequence is as follows: TGTGCCAGCAGTGACGATGGAGTGAACACTGAAGCTTTCTTT.